These 29 T cell receptor beta chains share one sample of origin, sequenced in a study of CD8+CD57+ T cells in acquired aplastic anemia. The authors sequenced patients whose flow cytometry had shown CD8+CD57+ cell expansion. TCR beta VDJ and CDR3 profiles were obtained from a genomic DNA template. In TCRdb, the reads were re-called with MiXCR into one record per CDR3 protein. This sample carries roughly 200,000 distinct CDR3 sequences, 65% of them seen once, and the ten largest clones take around 50%. The source material was sorted CD4+, CD8+, or CD8+CD57+ T cells (not recorded which) from PBMCs. Receptors originate from a human donor with aplastic anemia.

The chain links TRBV28 to TRBJ1-1; D unclear. This CDR3 region has 14 residues. V was cut by 1 base and J by 1 base, with 7 bases left in between. Germline CDR1 and CDR2: MDHEN and SYDVKM. The CDR3 sequence: CASSLSGTNTEAFF. The CDR3 nucleotides read TGTGCCAGCAGTTTATCCGGCACGAACACTGAAGCTTTCTTT.

The chain is built from TRBV12-3 or TRBV12-4 and TRBJ2-1; unclear D gene. This CDR3 contains 11 residues. Deletions cut 5 bases from V and 7 bases from J, with 6 bases between. The CDR3 spells CASSPLNEQFF. Written as DNA, the CDR3 is TGTGCCAGCAGTCCCCTTAATGAGCAGTTCTTC.

The chain employs TRBV20-1 and TRBJ1-6; 8 bases are shared with TRBD1. In germline, CDR1 is DFQATT, CDR2 SNEGSKA (reference sequence). J gave up 14 bases and V 7 bases, and 13 bases lay outside the gene matches. The CDR3 sequence is 13 residues long. The CDR3, as DNA: TGCAGTGGATTGGACAGGGACCTGGGGGCCCTCCACTTT. It codes for CSGLDRDLGALHF.

The rearrangement links TRBV20-1 to TRBJ2-1, with D unresolved. V lost 3 bases and J lost 5, with 8 bases in between. Germline CDR1 and CDR2: DFQATT and SNEGSKA (reference sequence). The CDR3 consists of 12 residues. The CDR3 sequence: CSASQNNNEQFF. CDR3 bases: TGCAGTGCTAGTCAGAATAACAATGAGCAGTTCTTC.

The V and J genes are TRBV19 and TRBJ1-6; 10 nucleotides agree with TRBD1. Germline values: CDR1 LNHDA, CDR2 SQIVND (reference sequence). V lost 5 bases and J lost 10; bases outside the gene matches: 11. The CDR3 runs 16 residues. The CDR3 DNA follows: TGTGCCAGTAGTCCTATCGGGGGGACAGGGGAGTCACCCCTCCACTTT. This encodes CASSPIGGTGESPLHF.

The gene calls are TRBV7-8 and TRBJ1-5, with TRBD1 matching 7 bases. This CDR3 comprises 16 residues. Trimming at V came to 1 base and at J to 5 bases, leaving 8 bases not matched to a gene. Germline lookup yields CDR1 SGHVS and CDR2 FQNEAQ. The CDR3 coding sequence is TGTGCCAGCAGCTTAGACCCATTAGGACAGGATCAGCCCCAGCATTTT. This gives the protein CASSLDPLGQDQPQHF.

The chain combines TRBV2 with TRBJ1-1; 8 bases are shared with TRBD1. The germline V gene encodes CDR1 SNHLY and CDR2 FYNNEI. The junction had 3 bases not matched to a gene; V was cut back by 4 bases and J by 5 bases. The CDR3 has 13 residues. The CDR3 DNA reads as TGTGCCAGCAGTGGACAGGGGCAGACTGAAGCTTTCTTT. It codes for CASSGQGQTEAFF. Using reference TRBV2 and TRBJ1-1 for the parts outside the CDR3, the full variable domain is EPEVTQTPSHQVTQMGQEVILRCVPISNHLYFYWYRQILGQKVEFLVSFYNNEISEKSEIFDDQFSVERPDGSNFTLKIRSTKLEDSAMYFCASSGQGQTEAFFGQGTRLTVV.

V is TRBV7-8 and J is TRBJ2-7; 10 bases map to TRBD2. Germline V gene lookup returns CDR1 SGHVS and CDR2 FQNEAQ. V was clipped by 3 bases and J by 1 base; unmatched bases: 6. The CDR3 loop spans 16 amino acids. This chain's CDR3 is CASSLISGGPSYEQYF. In nucleotides, the CDR3 is TGTGCCAGCAGCTTGATTAGCGGGGGGCCTTCCTACGAGCAGTACTTC.

This chain joins TRBV5-1 and TRBJ2-7, with 9 positions matching TRBD1. J gave up 3 bases and V 3 bases, and 4 bases lay outside the gene matches. This CDR3 has 14 residues. Germline V gene data show CDR1 as SGHRS and CDR2 as YFSETQ. In nucleotides, the CDR3 is TGCGCCAGCAGCTCGGGACAGGGATACTACGAGCAGTACTTC. This translates into CASSSGQGYYEQYF. The full variable domain, with the rest looked up from reference TRBV5-1 and TRBJ2-7, is KAGVTQTPRYLIKTRGQQVTLSCSPISGHRSVSWYQQTPGQGLQFLFEYFSETQRNKGNFPGRFSGRQFSNSRSEMNVSTLELGDSALYLCASSSGQGYYEQYFGPGTRLTVT.

This clonotype was seen ten or more times. This sequence joins TRBV7-8 and TRBJ2-5; D perhaps matches TRBD2 (6 bases). With 3 bases removed from V and 4 bases from J, the gap between germline ends came to 15 bases. The CDR3 has 15 amino acids. Germline CDR1 is SGHVS and CDR2 is FQNEAQ. The CDR3 region has the DNA TGTGCCAGCAGCTTGGGGGGACCCCCAACAGAGACCCAGTACTTC. Its protein product is CASSLGGPPTETQYF.

CDR3 nucleotides: TGCGCCAGCAGCCAAGATAGCAGGGTTGTATATCCCCCCTACGAGCAGTACTTC. It codes for CASSQDSRVVYPPYEQYF. V usage is TRBV4-1 and J usage is TRBJ2-7; D possibly corresponds to TRBD1 (5 bases). The ends were cut back, 0 bases at V and 2 bases at J, with 20 bases in the middle. CDR3 length equals 18 residues. CDR1 is MGHRA and CDR2 is YSYEKL in the germline V gene.

The genes are TRBV10-3 and TRBJ1-1, with TRBD1 matching 7 bases. J was trimmed by 0 bases and V by 7 bases; bases with no gene match: 11. Per the germline V gene, CDR1 is ENHRY and CDR2 is SYGVKD. The CDR3 totals 16 residues. DNA of the CDR3: TGTGCCATCACCAAAACCAGACAGGGATTGAACACTGAAGCTTTCTTT. Translating it yields CAITKTRQGLNTEAFF.

This clonotype has just a few counts. The rearrangement joins TRBV7-6 to TRBJ2-1; TRBD1 or TRBD2 may be the D gene (6 bases each). Germline V gene lookup returns CDR1 SGHVS and CDR2 FNYEAQ. The V end lost 3 bases, the J end lost 4 bases, and 13 bases lay between the germline ends. The CDR3 is made up of 15 amino acids. CDR3 in DNA: TGTGCCAGCAGCTTTCTGTGGGGGGCGTACAATGAGCAGTTCTTC. Its protein product is CASSFLWGAYNEQFF.

The chain employs TRBV7-9 and TRBJ2-7, with D possibly TRBD1 on 6 matching bases. Trimming pared 5 bases from V and 0 bases from J, leaving 17 bases between. The CDR3 has 16 residues. CDR1 and CDR2 from the germline V gene are SEHNR and FQNEAQ (reference sequence). The CDR3 coding sequence is TGTGCCAGCAGCGCGCTTACAGGGAAGACCTCCTACGAGCAGTACTTC. As protein: CASSALTGKTSYEQYF.

The chain employs TRBV2 and TRBJ1-1, with TRBD1 as a possible D gene (5 bases). This CDR3 has 12 residues. Germline CDR1 reads SNHLY; CDR2 reads FYNNEI. Between the trimmed V and J ends, which lost 10 bases and 6 bases, there was a span of 15 bases. CDR3 loop: CATLGTGPEAFF. For the CDR3, the DNA is TGTGCCACTCTCGGCACAGGTCCTGAAGCTTTCTTT. The full variable domain, completed using reference TRBV2 and TRBJ1-1, is EPEVTQTPSHQVTQMGQEVILRCVPISNHLYFYWYRQILGQKVEFLVSFYNNEISEKSEIFDDQFSVERPDGSNFTLKIRSTKLEDSAMYFCATLGTGPEAFFGQGTRLTVV.

This clonotype has just a few counts. The chain links TRBV7-9 to TRBJ2-7, with D possibly called TRBD1 or TRBD2 (5 bases each). In germline, CDR1 is SEHNR, CDR2 FQNEAQ (reference sequence). Trimming removed 4 bases from V and 2 bases from J, with 15 bases in between. There are 15 residues in the CDR3. The CDR3 loop is CASSYGAAQAYEQYF. CDR3 DNA sequence: TGTGCCAGCAGCTACGGGGCGGCACAGGCCTACGAGCAGTACTTC. Full variable domain (rest looked up from reference TRBV7-9 and TRBJ2-7): DTGVSQNPRHKITKRGQNVTFRCDPISEHNRLYWYRQTLGQGPEFLTYFQNEAQLEKSRLLSDRFSAERPKGSFSTLEIQRTEQGDSAMYLCASSYGAAQAYEQYFGPGTRLTVT.

The rearrangement links TRBV6-4 to TRBJ2-2; D uncertain. The germline V gene encodes CDR1 MRHNA and CDR2 SNTAGT. This CDR3 has 14 amino acids. Trimming took off 0 bases at V and 2 bases at J, with 4 bases between the two ends. This CDR3 is CASSDSDNTGELFF. The CDR3 coding sequence is TGTGCCAGCAGTGACTCGGACAACACCGGGGAGCTGTTTTTT.

This clonotype was found many times. The J gene is TRBJ2-7, the V gene TRBV29-1; maybe TRBD1 (8 bases). The CDR3 runs 16 residues. The germline V and J ends were trimmed by 0 bases and 0 bases, with 15 bases remaining between them. Germline CDR1 and CDR2: SQVTM and ANQGSEA. The CDR3 sequence is CSVEDRNRGGSYEQYF. The CDR3 bases are TGCAGCGTTGAAGATCGTAACAGGGGGGGCTCCTACGAGCAGTACTTC.

J is TRBJ1-2 and V is TRBV5-1, with D perhaps matching TRBD1 (6 bases). The V end lost 0 bases, the J end lost 4 bases, and 13 bases lay between the germline ends. The CDR3 is 15 residues long. From germline, CDR1 is SGHRS and CDR2 YFSETQ. CDR3: CASSLEWTVAYGYTF. The CDR3 bases are TGCGCCAGCAGCTTGGAGTGGACAGTAGCCTATGGCTACACCTTC.

This clonotype was found a few times. The chain recombines TRBV15 with TRBJ2-1; D gene unclear. Germline lookup yields CDR1 LNHNV and CDR2 YYDKDF (reference sequence). The CDR3 consists of 15 residues. Trimming took 3 bases from V and 0 from J, leaving 9 bases between them. The DNA of the CDR3 is TGTGCCACCAGCAGCCCCTCTGGCTCCTACAATGAGCAGTTCTTC. Encoded protein: CATSSPSGSYNEQFF.

V and J are TRBV25-1 and TRBJ1-1; 7 bases are a match to TRBD1. This CDR3 comprises 15 residues. V dropped 5 bases and J dropped 2; count of bases not matched to a gene: 8. Looked up from germline, CDR1 is MGHDK and CDR2 is SYGVNS. The CDR3 protein is CASSFQTGRNTEAFF. Here the CDR3 DNA reads TGTGCCAGCAGTTTCCAGACAGGGCGAAACACTGAAGCTTTCTTT.

This chain links TRBV7-9 with TRBJ2-1, with 8 nucleotides matching TRBD2. V lost 1 base, J lost 8 bases, and 7 bases stayed unmatched. The CDR3 covers 15 residues. Germline loops: CDR1 SEHNR, CDR2 FQNEAQ (reference sequence). For the CDR3, the DNA is TGTGCCAGCAGCTTAGATCGGGGGGGTCCGGATGAGCAGTTCTTC. It encodes CASSLDRGGPDEQFF.

The J gene is TRBJ1-6, the V gene TRBV28, with D hard to call. CDR1 MDHEN and CDR2 SYDVKM come from the germline V gene. The CDR3 is 19 amino acids. Trimming stripped 4 bases from V and 0 bases from J, with 19 bases between. The CDR3 loop reads CASSSPRGPLSSYNSPLHF. The CDR3 nucleotides read TGTGCCAGCAGTTCACCACGAGGACCGCTGAGCTCCTATAATTCACCCCTCCACTTT.

The rearrangement uses TRBV29-1 and TRBJ1-2; 12 nucleotides align to TRBD1. CDR3 length equals 15 residues. Germline V gene sequence: CDR1 SQVTM, CDR2 ANQGSEA. V lost 6 bases to trimming and J lost 5 bases; unmatched junction nucleotides: 10. The chain's CDR3 is CSVDPGQGAWYGYTF. In DNA, the CDR3 is TGCAGCGTCGACCCGGGACAGGGGGCATGGTATGGCTACACCTTC. Combining the CDR3 with reference TRBV29-1 and TRBJ1-2 gives the whole variable domain SAVISQKPSRDICQRGTSLTIQCQVDSQVTMMFWYRQQPGQSLTLIATANQGSEATYESGFVIDKFPISRPNLTFSTLTVSNMSPEDSSIYLCSVDPGQGAWYGYTFGSGTRLTVV.

The chain carries TRBV20-1 and TRBJ2-7; D gene unclear. The germline V gene encodes CDR1 DFQATT and CDR2 SNEGSKA (reference sequence). V lost 6 bases, J lost 6 bases, and 15 bases lay in between. The CDR3 contains 12 residues. CDR3 coding DNA: TGCAGTGCCAGGACCGGGTTGGCCGAGCAGTACTTC. It specifies CSARTGLAEQYF.

This sequence joins TRBV5-1 and TRBJ2-1; no reliable D call. V gave up 0 bases and J gave up 3 bases, with 7 bases separating them. Germline V gene data show CDR1 as SGHRS and CDR2 as YFSETQ. This CDR3 contains 14 residues. The CDR3 region is CASSLAEFYNEQFF. Written as DNA, the CDR3 is TGCGCCAGCAGCTTGGCCGAGTTCTACAATGAGCAGTTCTTC.

The genes are TRBV9 and TRBJ1-3; D remains unclear. V gave up 4 bases and J gave up 0 bases, with 11 bases separating them. Germline V lookup: CDR1 SGDLS, CDR2 YYNGEE. This CDR3 is 15 amino acids long. In DNA form, the CDR3 reads TGTGCCAGCAGCTTAGAGGGTTACTCTGGAAACACCATATATTTT. This encodes CASSLEGYSGNTIYF. The complete variable domain, with remaining parts taken from reference TRBV9 and TRBJ1-3, reads DSGVTQTPKHLITATGQRVTLRCSPRSGDLSVYWYQQSLDQGLQFLIQYYNGEERAKGNILERFSAQQFPDLHSELNLSSLELGDSALYFCASSLEGYSGNTIYFGEGSWLTVV.

The chain uses TRBV29-1 and TRBJ1-1, with a tentative D call TRBD1 (5 bases). The CDR3 length is 16 residues. V lost 4 bases, J lost 1 base, and 19 bases lay in between. Germline CDR1 and CDR2: SQVTM and ANQGSEA. CDR3 nucleotides: TGCAGCGTTGTAGGAGGGGCCCAGCTGTGGAACACTGAAGCTTTCTTT. Residues: CSVVGGAQLWNTEAFF.

V is TRBV2 and J is TRBJ1-1; 9 positions agree with TRBD1. J lost 2 bases, V lost 10 bases, and 8 bases had no gene match. CDR1 is SNHLY and CDR2 is FYNNEI in the germline V gene. This CDR3 spans 14 amino acids. Here the CDR3 reads CATKYRGLNTEAFF. The CDR3 DNA sequence: TGTGCCACCAAATACAGGGGGCTCAACACTGAAGCTTTCTTT.